This TCR beta chain comes out of a study of T cells in Graves' hyperthyroidism and ophthalmopathy. The study's findings and limits: Most clonotypes expanded in the thyroid (above 0.001) were also present in blood.

There are a few counts of this clonotype. Its target is not known. The diagnostic basis comprised clinical symptoms, serum thyroxine and TRAb, thyroid ultrasound and orbital computed tomography. The TCR beta CDR3 regions underwent amplification using RNA transcripts as the source. The HTBI primer set served for first-round RT-PCR of the TCR CDR3. TCRdb analysed the multiplex PCR reads with MiXCR anew, one entry per CDR3 protein. The sample contains roughly 600,000 distinct CDR3 sequences, roughly 14% of which appear only once. The specimen was blood. The receptor was isolated from a woman aged 50 to 60 with Graves' ophthalmopathy.

DNA of the CDR3: TGTGCCAGCAGCTTAGATGCGGGGCTCACAGATACGCAGTATTTT. This encodes CASSLDAGLTDTQYF. V is TRBV7-9 and J is TRBJ2-3; a weak D match, TRBD2 (6 bases). The germline gives CDR1 SEHNR, CDR2 FQNEAQ (reference sequence). Trimming stripped 1 base from V and 2 bases from J, with 10 bases between. The CDR3 has 15 amino acids.